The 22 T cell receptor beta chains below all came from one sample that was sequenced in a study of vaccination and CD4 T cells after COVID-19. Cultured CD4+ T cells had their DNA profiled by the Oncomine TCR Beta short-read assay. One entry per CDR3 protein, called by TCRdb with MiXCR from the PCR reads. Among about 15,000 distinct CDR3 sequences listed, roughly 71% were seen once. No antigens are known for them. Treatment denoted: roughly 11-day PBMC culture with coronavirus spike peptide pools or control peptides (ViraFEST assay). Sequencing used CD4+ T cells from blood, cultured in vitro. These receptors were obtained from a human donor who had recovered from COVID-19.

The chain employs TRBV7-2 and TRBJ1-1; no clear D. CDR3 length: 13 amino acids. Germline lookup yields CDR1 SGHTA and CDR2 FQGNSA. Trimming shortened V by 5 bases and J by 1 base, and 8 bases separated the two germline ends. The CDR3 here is CASSTLANTEAFF. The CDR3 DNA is TGTGCCAGCAGCACGCTGGCGAACACTGAAGCTTTCTTT.

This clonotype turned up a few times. Here the CDR3 reads CASSITGVGANVLTF. The CDR3 region has the DNA TGTGCCAGTAGTATTACGGGGGTCGGGGCCAACGTCCTGACTTTC. This sequence joins TRBV19 and TRBJ2-6; possible D gene TRBD2, 6 bases. The V and J ends lost 3 bases and 4 bases respectively, with 10 bases between them. CDR3 length equals 15 residues. Germline loops: CDR1 LNHDA, CDR2 SQIVND (reference sequence).

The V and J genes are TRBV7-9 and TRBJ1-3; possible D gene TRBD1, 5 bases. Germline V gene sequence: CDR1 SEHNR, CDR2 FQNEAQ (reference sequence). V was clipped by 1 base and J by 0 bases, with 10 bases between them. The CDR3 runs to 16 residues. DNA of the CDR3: TGTGCCAGCAGCTTAGGTAGACAGAACTCTGGAAACACCATATATTTT. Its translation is CASSLGRQNSGNTIYF.

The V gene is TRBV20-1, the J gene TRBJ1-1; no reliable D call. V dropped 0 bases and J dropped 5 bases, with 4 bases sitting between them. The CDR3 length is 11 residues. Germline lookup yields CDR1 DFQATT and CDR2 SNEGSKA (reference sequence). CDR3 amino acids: CSARDWTEAFF. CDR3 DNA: TGCAGTGCTAGAGATTGGACTGAAGCTTTCTTT.

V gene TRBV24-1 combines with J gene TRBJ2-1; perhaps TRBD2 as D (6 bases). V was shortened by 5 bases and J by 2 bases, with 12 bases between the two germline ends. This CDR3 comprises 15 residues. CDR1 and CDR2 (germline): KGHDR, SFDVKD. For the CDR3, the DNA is TGTGCCACCAGTGCCCAAGGAGGGGCCTACAATGAGCAGTTCTTC. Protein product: CATSAQGGAYNEQFF.

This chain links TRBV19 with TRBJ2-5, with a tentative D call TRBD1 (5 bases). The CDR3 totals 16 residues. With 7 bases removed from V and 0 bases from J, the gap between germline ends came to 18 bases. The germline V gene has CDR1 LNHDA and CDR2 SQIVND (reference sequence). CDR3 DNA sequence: TGTGCCAGTAATTATGGTGGGGCGGATTACCAAGAGACCCAGTACTTC. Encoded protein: CASNYGGADYQETQYF. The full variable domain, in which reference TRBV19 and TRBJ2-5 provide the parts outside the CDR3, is DGGITQSPKYLFRKEGQNVTLSCEQNLNHDAMYWYRQDPGQGLRLIYYSQIVNDFQKGDIAEGYSVSREKKESFPLTVTSAQKNPTAFYLCASNYGGADYQETQYFGPGTRLLVL.

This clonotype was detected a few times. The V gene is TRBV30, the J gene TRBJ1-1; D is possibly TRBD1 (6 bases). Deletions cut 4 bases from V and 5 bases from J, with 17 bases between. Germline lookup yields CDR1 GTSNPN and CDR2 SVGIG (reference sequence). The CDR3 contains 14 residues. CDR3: CAWNARGPGTEAFF. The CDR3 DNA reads TGTGCCTGGAACGCCAGGGGACCAGGTACTGAAGCTTTCTTT. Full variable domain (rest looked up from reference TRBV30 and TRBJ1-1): SQTIHQWPATLVQPVGSPLSLECTVEGTSNPNLYWYRQAAGRGLQLLFYSVGIGQISSEVPQNLSASRPQDRQFILSSKKLLLSDSGFYLCAWNARGPGTEAFFGQGTRLTVV.

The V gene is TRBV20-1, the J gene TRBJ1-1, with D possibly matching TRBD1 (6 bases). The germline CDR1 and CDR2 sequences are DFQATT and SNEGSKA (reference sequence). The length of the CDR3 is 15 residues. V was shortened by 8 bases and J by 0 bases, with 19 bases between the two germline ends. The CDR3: CSPSQGRAMNTEAFF. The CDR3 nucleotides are TGCAGTCCTTCGCAGGGGAGGGCTATGAACACTGAAGCTTTCTTT.

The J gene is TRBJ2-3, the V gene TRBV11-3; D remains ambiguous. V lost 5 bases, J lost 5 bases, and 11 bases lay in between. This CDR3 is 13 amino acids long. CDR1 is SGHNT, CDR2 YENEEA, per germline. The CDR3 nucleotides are TGTGCCAGCAGCGACCAAGGCCGAGATACGCAGTATTTT. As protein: CASSDQGRDTQYF.

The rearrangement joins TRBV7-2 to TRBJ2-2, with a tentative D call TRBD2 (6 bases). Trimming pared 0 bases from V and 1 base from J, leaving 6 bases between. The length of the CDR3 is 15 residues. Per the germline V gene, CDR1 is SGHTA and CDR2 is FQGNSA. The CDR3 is CASSLAGLNTGELFF. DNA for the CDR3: TGTGCCAGCAGCTTAGCGGGACTGAACACCGGGGAGCTGTTTTTT.

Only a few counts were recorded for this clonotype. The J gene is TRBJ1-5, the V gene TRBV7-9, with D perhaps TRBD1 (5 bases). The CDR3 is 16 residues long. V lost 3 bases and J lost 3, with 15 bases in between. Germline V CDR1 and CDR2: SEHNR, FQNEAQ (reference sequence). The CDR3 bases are TGTGCCAGCAGCTTCGGGTTGGGGCCCCTCAATCAGCCCCAGCATTTT. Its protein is CASSFGLGPLNQPQHF. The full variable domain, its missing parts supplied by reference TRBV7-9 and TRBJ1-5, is DTGVSQNPRHKITKRGQNVTFRCDPISEHNRLYWYRQTLGQGPEFLTYFQNEAQLEKSRLLSDRFSAERPKGSFSTLEIQRTEQGDSAMYLCASSFGLGPLNQPQHFGDGTRLSIL.

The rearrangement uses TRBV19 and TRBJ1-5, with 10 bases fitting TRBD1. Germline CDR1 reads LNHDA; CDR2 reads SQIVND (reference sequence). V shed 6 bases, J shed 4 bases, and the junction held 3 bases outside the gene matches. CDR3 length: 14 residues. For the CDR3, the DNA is TGTGCCAGTAGCCGGGGACAGGGGAATCAGCCCCAGCATTTT. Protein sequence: CASSRGQGNQPQHF.

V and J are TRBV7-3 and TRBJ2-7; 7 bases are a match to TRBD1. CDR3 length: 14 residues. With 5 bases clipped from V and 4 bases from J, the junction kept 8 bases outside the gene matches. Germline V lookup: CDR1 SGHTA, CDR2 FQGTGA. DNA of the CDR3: TGTGCCAGCAGCCGATACTCACAGGGGTACGAGCAGTACTTC. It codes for CASSRYSQGYEQYF.

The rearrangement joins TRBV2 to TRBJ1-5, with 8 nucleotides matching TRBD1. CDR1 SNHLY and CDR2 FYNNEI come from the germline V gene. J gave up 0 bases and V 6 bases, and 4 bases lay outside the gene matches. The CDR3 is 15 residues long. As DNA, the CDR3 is TGTGCCAGCAGCGGACAGGGTGTTAGCAATCAGCCCCAGCATTTT. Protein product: CASSGQGVSNQPQHF.

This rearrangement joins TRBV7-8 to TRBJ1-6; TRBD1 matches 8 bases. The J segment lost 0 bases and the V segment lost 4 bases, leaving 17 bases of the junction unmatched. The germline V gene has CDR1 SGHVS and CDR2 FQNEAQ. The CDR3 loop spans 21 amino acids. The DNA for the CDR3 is TGTGCCAGCAGCTATGTCCCGGCGACAGGGGCCTCTAGCTCCTATAATTCACCCCTCCACTTT. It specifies CASSYVPATGASSSYNSPLHF. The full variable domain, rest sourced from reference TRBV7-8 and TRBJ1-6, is GAGVSQSPRYKVAKRGQDVALRCDPISGHVSLFWYQQALGQGPEFLTYFQNEAQLDKSGLPSDRFFAERPEGSVSTLKIQRTQQEDSAVYLCASSYVPATGASSSYNSPLHFGNGTRLTVT.

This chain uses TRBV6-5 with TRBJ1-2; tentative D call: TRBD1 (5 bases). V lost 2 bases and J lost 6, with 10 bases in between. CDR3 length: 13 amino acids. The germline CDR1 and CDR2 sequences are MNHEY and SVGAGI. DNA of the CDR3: TGTGCCAGCAGTTACGGCAGGGAGGATGGCTACACCTTC. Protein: CASSYGREDGYTF.

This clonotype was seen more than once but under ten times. The CDR3 sequence: CASSLARQGYGYTF. CDR3 DNA: TGTGCCAGCAGCTTAGCACGGCAGGGCTATGGCTACACCTTC. The chain carries TRBV7-2 and TRBJ1-2; the D gene is possibly TRBD1 (5 bases). Per the germline V gene, CDR1 is SGHTA and CDR2 is FQGNSA. V lost 0 bases to trimming and J lost 4 bases, with 9 bases between them. This CDR3 comprises 14 residues. Full variable domain (rest looked up from reference TRBV7-2 and TRBJ1-2): GAGVSQSPSNKVTEKGKDVELRCDPISGHTALYWYRQSLGQGLEFLIYFQGNSAPDKSGLPSDRFSAERTGGSVSTLTIQRTQQEDSAVYLCASSLARQGYGYTFGSGTRLTVV.

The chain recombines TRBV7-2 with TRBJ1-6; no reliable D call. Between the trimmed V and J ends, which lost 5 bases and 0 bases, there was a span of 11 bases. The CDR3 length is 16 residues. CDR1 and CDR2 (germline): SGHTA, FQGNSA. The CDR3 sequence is CASSARTSSYNSPLHF. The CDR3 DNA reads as TGTGCCAGCAGCGCGAGGACCAGCTCCTATAATTCACCCCTCCACTTT.

The CDR3 spells CASSAKPNEKLFF. The CDR3, as DNA: TGTGCCAGCAGTGCGAAACCTAATGAAAAACTGTTTTTT. This chain joins TRBV6-1 and TRBJ1-4; no reliable D call. The CDR3 spans 13 residues. The ends were cut back, 4 bases at V and 3 bases at J, with 6 bases in the middle. Per germline, CDR1 MNHNS and CDR2 SASEGT.

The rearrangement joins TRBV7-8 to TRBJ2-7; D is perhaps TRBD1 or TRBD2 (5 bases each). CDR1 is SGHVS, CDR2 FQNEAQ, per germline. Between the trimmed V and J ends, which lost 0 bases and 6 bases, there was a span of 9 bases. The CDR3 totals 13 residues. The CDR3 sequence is CASSLAGTAEQYF. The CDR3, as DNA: TGTGCCAGCAGCTTAGCAGGGACGGCCGAGCAGTACTTC.

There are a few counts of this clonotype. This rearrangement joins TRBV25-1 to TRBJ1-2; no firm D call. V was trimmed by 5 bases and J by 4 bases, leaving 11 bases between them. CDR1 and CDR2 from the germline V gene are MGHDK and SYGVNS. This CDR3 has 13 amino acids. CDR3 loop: CASSLDEFYGYTF. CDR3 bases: TGTGCCAGCAGTCTAGACGAGTTCTATGGCTACACCTTC.

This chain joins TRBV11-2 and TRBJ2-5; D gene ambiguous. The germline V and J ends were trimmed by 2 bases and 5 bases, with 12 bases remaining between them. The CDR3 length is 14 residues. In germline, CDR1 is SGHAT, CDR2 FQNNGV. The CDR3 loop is CASSLTGLGETQYF. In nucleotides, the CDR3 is TGTGCCAGCAGCTTAACCGGGCTGGGGGAGACCCAGTACTTC. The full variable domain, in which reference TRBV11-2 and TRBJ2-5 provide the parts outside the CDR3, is EAGVAQSPRYKIIEKRQSVAFWCNPISGHATLYWYQQILGQGPKLLIQFQNNGVVDDSQLPKDRFSAERLKGVDSTLKIQPAKLEDSAVYLCASSLTGLGETQYFGPGTRLLVL.